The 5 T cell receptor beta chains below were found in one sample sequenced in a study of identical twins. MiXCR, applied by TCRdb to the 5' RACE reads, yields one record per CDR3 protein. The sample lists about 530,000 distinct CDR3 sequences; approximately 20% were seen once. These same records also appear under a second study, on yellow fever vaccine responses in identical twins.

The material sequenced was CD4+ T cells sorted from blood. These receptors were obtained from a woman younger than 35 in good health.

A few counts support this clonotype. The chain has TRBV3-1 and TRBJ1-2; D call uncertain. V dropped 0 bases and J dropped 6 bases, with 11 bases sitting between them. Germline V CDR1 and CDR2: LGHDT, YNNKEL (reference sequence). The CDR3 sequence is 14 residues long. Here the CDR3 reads CASSQDSTVNGYTF. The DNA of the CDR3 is TGTGCCAGCAGCCAAGATAGTACGGTGAATGGCTACACCTTC.

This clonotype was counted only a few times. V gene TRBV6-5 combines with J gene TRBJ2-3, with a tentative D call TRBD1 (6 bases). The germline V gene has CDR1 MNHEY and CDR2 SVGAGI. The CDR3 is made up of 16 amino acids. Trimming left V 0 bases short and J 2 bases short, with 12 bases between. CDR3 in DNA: TGTGCCAGCAGTTACTCGCTTCCAGGGGCCACAGATACGCAGTATTTT. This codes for CASSYSLPGATDTQYF.

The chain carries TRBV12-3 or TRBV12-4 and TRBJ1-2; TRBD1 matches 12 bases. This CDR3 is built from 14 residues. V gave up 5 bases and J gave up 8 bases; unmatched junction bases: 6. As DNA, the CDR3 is TGTGCCAGCAGTCCCCGGGACAGGGGGCTCGGCTACACCTTC. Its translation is CASSPRDRGLGYTF.

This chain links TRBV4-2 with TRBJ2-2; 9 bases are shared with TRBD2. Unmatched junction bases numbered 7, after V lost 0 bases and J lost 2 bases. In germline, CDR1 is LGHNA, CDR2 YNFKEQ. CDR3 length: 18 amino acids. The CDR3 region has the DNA TGTGCCAGCAGCCAAGAGGTTTCGCGGGGGGGCAACACCGGGGAGCTGTTTTTT. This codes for CASSQEVSRGGNTGELFF.

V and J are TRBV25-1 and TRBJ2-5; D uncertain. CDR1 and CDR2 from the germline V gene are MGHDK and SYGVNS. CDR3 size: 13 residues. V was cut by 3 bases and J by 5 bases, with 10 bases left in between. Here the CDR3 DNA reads TGTGCCAGCAGTGAGTGGGGTGGGGAGACCCAGTACTTC. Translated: CASSEWGGETQYF.